A selection of T cell receptor beta chains follows, all from one sample in a study of T cell responses to AZD1222 COVID-19 vaccine. Sequenced by immunoSEQ multiplex PCR; TCRdb stores in-frame clones only, minus some. The table shows roughly 160,000 clones, with approximately 93% occurring only once. The sequencing used peripheral blood, collected on day 0 of AZD1222 vaccination. The receptors were gathered from an adult in good health. The CDR3 runs from the conserved cysteine through the conserved F or W. Fields, in order: D gene, J gene, V gene, clone size, CDR3 protein, CDR3 DNA. The D gene is left open where the match is weak. Some rows mark clone size as missing; the rest say once, few, many or name a class of expanded clone.

>.|TRBJ2-2|TRBV19|.
CASSSTVDTGELFF
TGTGCCAGTAGTTCTACAGTCGACACCGGGGAGCTGTTTTTT
>.|TRBJ2-3|TRBV15|.
CATSSTDTQYF
TGTGCCACCAGCTCAACAGATACGCAGTATTTT
>.|TRBJ2-7|TRBV4-1|.
CASRFNELGPGYEQYF
TGCGCCAGCAGATTCAATGAACTAGGGCCAGGCTACGAGCAGTACTTC
>.|TRBJ1-1|TRBV18|.
CASSPQDSRSGTEAFF
TGTGCCAGCTCACCACAGGACAGTAGATCAGGCACTGAAGCTTTCTTT
>TRBD1|TRBJ1-6|TRBV4-1|.
CASSLGQPYNSPLHF
TGCGCCAGCAGCCTGGGACAGCCCTATAATTCACCCCTCCACTTT
>.|TRBJ1-2|TRBV2|.
CASSVETDYGYTF
TGTGCCAGCAGTGTCGAGACGGACTATGGCTACACCTTC
>.|TRBJ1-1|TRBV14|.
CASSENTEAFF
TGTGCCAGCAGCGAGAACACTGAAGCTTTCTTT
>TRBD2|TRBJ2-3|TRBV27|.
CASSLRRGGRDTQYF
TGTGCCAGCAGTTTGAGGCGGGGGGGCCGAGATACGCAGTATTTT
>.|TRBJ2-3|TRBV27|.
CASSLVPLGGGTDTQYF
TGTGCCAGCAGTTTGGTTCCTTTGGGGGGAGGCACAGATACGCAGTATTTT
>.|TRBJ2-1|TRBV5-8|.
CASSPGTQYNEQFF
TGTGCCAGCAGCCCGGGGACTCAATACAATGAGCAGTTCTTC
>.|TRBJ1-6|TRBV7-9|.
CASSPRTGNSPLHF
TGTGCCAGCAGCCCTCGGACGGGGAATTCACCCCTCCACTTT
>TRBD1|TRBJ1-4|TRBV6-5|.
CASSPTGTGQKLFF
TGTGCCAGCAGCCCAACGGGGACAGGGCAAAAACTGTTTTTT
>TRBD1|TRBJ2-2|TRBV10-3|.
CAIRSGQGSTGELFF
TGTGCCATCAGGTCGGGACAGGGAAGTACCGGGGAGCTGTTTTTT
>TRBD2|TRBJ2-3|TRBV6-5|.
CARRGTSGGADTQYF
TGTGCCCGCAGGGGGACTAGCGGGGGGGCAGATACGCAGTATTTT
>.|TRBJ1-2|TRBV3-1/TRBV3-2|.
CASSLGAAPGYGYTF
TGTGCCAGCAGCCTAGGGGCGGCGCCGGGCTATGGCTACACCTTC
>.|TRBJ1-4|TRBV6-2/TRBV6-3|once
CASSDLAGGSNEKLFF
TGTGCCAGCAGCGACCTTGCGGGAGGGTCTAATGAAAAACTGTTTTTT
>TRBD1|TRBJ1-1|TRBV5-6|.
CASSVLAGQGAFF
TGTGCCAGCAGCGTTTTGGCGGGACAGGGAGCTTTCTTT
>.|TRBJ2-7|TRBV11-3|.
CASSPKTMRTNEQYF
TGTGCCAGCAGCCCCAAGACAATGAGGACCAACGAGCAGTACTTC
>TRBD1|TRBJ1-2|TRBV5-1|.
CASSLIGQGPGYTF
TGCGCCAGCAGCTTGATCGGACAGGGTCCTGGCTACACCTTC
>.|TRBJ1-3|TRBV4-1|.
CASSQTLYSGNTIYF
TGCGCCAGCAGCCAAACATTATACTCTGGAAACACCATATATTTT
>.|TRBJ1-2|TRBV28|.
CASSEGGHGYTF
TGTGCCAGCAGTGAGGGTGGTCATGGCTACACCTTC